This TCR beta chain stems from a study of shared clonotypes between healthy human individuals (TCRdb year 2020). About the study as a whole: The cohort included a few men and two women between 18 and 49 years of age. The study deeply sequenced blood TCR repertoires of several healthy adults to estimate repertoire size and the extent of clonotype sharing between individuals. For each donor, CD4 naive and CD4 memory were each given three plates, CD8 naive was given two plates, and CD8 memory was given one plate. To increase sequencing depth and limit assay-specific biases, different laboratories used diverse techniques to prepare libraries and sequence TCR repertoires. Each donor's leukapheresis produced roughly between roughly 0.85 and 10 billion PBMCs.

The paper as a whole reports these results and caveats: Pairwise subsampling led to the expectation that sequencing depth would affect the degree of clonotype sharing among donors. Naive subsets generally had larger estimated clonotype richness than memory subsets did. The genetic and exposure-history diversity represented was limited by the small number of donors. Even with the large sequencing depth, rarefaction of the sorted-subset datasets indicated that sequencing was incomplete. Sharing across several donors was observed for approximately 4.6% of naive CD4, less than 4% of naive CD8, around 2.5% of memory CD4, and over 0.3% of memory CD8 clonotypes. Compared with non-shared clonotypes, clonotypes shared by all four sorted-subset donors had higher generation probabilities. Only blood was sampled, and tissue TCR repertoires likely differ from those in blood.

Using the deep immunoSEQ assay, multiplex PCR amplified TCR CDR3 regions from genomic DNA. Extracted genomic DNA from each cell subset was spread evenly across all wells of several immunoSEQ 96-well plates, with each plate serving as a replicate. For sorted subsets, approximately 190 ng genomic DNA, equal to tens of thousands of T cell genomes, was loaded into each replicate PCR. Purified libraries were quantified with a Qubit 3.0 fluorometer, sized on a Bioanalyzer 2100, and re-quantified with the KAPA Library Quantification kit. Each immunoSEQ 96-well plate was sequenced on its own single-read 150-cycle Illumina NextSeq 550 flow cell. In the source study's methods: The immunoSEQ output contained only junctional sequences without quality scores, so filtering could not match that applied to full-length reads. To assign V/J genes and CDR3, sequences were annotated using PyIR, a Python wrapper for IgBLAST v1.9, with IMGT germline references. Reads were removed for weak V/J assignments (E-value above 1e-6), missing CDR3, stop codons, out-of-frame junctions, or ambiguous translated residues. V3J clonotypes were defined as sequences sharing the same inferred V gene, J gene, and CDR3 amino acid sequence. Percentage overlap between repertoires was computed as shared unique clonotypes divided by the size of the smaller repertoire. RTK rarefaction, the Chao1 estimator, and Recon v2.1 estimates of unobserved clonotypes were used to assess repertoire richness. Generation probabilities were computed with OLGA for all TCRbeta clonotypes obtained by the gDNA method from several donors. TCRdb obtained this table from immuneACCESS and retained in-frame rearrangements with V and J assigned. These tables miss some clones; where compared with another copy, unresolved V genes account for less than half of the shortfall, and the remainder is unexplained. V and J calls and clone size are copied from that table; D and trimming were computed from the DNA. Across this sample there are over a million clones, with around 97% seen only once. The ten biggest clones cover 1% to 1.5% of the sample.

With respect to this clone: Its antigen remains undetermined. No qualities accompany the bases; no much larger clone lies one base away.

The donors were healthy, HIV-negative adults with no recently reported acute infections or vaccinations. All donors were Caucasian adults living in Nashville, Tennessee, USA. CD4+ T cells were enriched through magnetic negative selection, after which naive cells were positively selected on CD45RA and the remaining negative fraction served as the memory subset. After blood collection by leukapheresis, PBMCs were isolated using Ficoll-Histopaque density gradient centrifugation and then cryopreserved in the vapor phase of liquid nitrogen. Analytical flow cytometry was used to check the purity and quantity of each magnetically sorted T cell population. Each sorted fraction had its genomic DNA isolated and then quantified by UV absorbance on a Nanodrop 2000c. This receptor was identified in a man aged 25-45 years in good health. Sequences were obtained from naive CD4+ T cells sorted from blood. In light of the paper, this sample's cell subset or site label describes: CD45RA+ positively selected.

This receptor has the CDR3 CASSMRDRNYGYTF. The DNA reads as follows: TGTGCCAGTAGTATGAGGGACCGAAACTATGGCTACACCTTC. The sequence links TRBV19 to TRBJ1-2; the D gene is perhaps TRBD1, on 5 matching bases. The V end loses 3 bases and the J end loses 2 bases, and a stretch of 10 bases separates them. Reading the germline V gene (reference sequence) gives CDR1 LNHDA and CDR2 SQIVND. Counted from cysteine to phenylalanine, this CDR3 has 14 amino acids. The sequence is cut down to CDR3 DNA, 42 bases in frame from base 1.